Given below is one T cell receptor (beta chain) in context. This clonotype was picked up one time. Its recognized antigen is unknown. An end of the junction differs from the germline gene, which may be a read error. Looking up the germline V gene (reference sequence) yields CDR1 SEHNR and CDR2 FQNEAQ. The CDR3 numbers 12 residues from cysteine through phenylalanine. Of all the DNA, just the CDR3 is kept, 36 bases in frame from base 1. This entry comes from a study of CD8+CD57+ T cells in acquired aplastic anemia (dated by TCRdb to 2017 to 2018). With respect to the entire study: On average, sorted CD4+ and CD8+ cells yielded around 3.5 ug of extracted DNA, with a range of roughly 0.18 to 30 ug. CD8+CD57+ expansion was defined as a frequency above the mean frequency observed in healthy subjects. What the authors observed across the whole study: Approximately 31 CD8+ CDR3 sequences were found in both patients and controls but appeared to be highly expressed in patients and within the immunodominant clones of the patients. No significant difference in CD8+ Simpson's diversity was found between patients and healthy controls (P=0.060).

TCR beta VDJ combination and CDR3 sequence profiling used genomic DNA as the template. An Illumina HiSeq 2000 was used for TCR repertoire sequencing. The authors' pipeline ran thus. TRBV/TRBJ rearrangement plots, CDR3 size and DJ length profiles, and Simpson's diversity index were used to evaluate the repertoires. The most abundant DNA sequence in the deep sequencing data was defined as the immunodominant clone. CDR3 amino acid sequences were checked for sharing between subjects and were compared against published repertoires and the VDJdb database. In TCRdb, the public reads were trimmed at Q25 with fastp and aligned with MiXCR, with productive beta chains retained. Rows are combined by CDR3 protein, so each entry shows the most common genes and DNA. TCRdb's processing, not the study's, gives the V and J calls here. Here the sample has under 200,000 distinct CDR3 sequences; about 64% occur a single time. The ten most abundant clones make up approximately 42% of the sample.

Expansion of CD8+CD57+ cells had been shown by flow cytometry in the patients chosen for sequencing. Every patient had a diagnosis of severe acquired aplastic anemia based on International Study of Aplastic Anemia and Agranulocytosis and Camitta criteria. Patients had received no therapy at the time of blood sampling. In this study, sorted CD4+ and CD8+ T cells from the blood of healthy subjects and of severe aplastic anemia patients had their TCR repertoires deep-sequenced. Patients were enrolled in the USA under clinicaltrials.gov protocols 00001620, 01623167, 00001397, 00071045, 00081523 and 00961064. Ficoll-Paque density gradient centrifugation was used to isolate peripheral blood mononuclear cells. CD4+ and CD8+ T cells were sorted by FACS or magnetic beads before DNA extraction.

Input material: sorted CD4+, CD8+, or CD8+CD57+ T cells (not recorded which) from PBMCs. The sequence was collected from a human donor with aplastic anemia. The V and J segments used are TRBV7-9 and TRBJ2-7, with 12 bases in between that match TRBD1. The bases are TGTGCCAGCAGCTCCGGGGACAGGGGGCACGACTTC. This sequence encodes CASSSGDRGHDF.